This entry concerns a single T cell receptor beta chain. Antigen: not known. The sample belongs to a study of a mutant IDH1 vaccine in newly diagnosed glioma. Study background: The treated population exhibited a male proportion of about 60%, a female proportion of about 38%, and a mean age of around 40 years.

Time point: week 23, last vaccination. Every single dose of the vaccine, 300 ug of mutant IDH1 20-mer peptide, came with topical imiquimod. Assay: immunoSEQ multiplex PCR; the TCRdb copy retains only in-frame clones and omits some. Among approximately 45,000 clones listed, around 93% were seen once. The CDR3 covers 13 residues. V lost 2 bases to trimming and J lost 1 base, with 5 bases between them. Germline loops: CDR1 SGHDT, CDR2 YYEEEE. The chain uses TRBV5-6 and TRBJ2-3, with D hard to call. The clonotype originates from a man aged 50 to 60 with glioma. Sequenced here: PBMCs, sampled from a glioma patient whose treatment included an IDH1 peptide vaccine. DNA for the CDR3: TGTGCCAGCAGCTTAACTGGCACAGATACGCAGTATTTT. Protein product: CASSLTGTDTQYF.